This T cell receptor (beta chain) was profiled in a study of beta chain features in type 1 diabetes. On the study more broadly: Comparable age, gender and cell yields were observed in patients relative to healthy donors. Whole-study findings and limits: Researchers caution that PCR might favor shorter templates, equally among patients and controls. Type 1 diabetes patients had VDJ junctions that carried fewer insertions and more deletions.

The investigators reverse transcribed all of the isolated RNA, so they sequenced expressed TCRB transcripts. Generated by immunoSEQ multiplex PCR, the TCRdb table keeps only in-frame clones and is missing some. Among about 330,000 clones listed, 11% were seen once. On this clone: Its cognate antigen is unknown.

The CDR3 is 14 amino acids. Germline V gene data show CDR1 as MNHEY and CDR2 as SVGAGI. V lost 4 bases to trimming and J lost 10 bases; unmatched junction nucleotides: 9. The chain employs TRBV6-5 and TRBJ1-5; TRBD1 aligns across 8 bases. The sequenced material came from naive CD4+ T cells from blood. The receptor was isolated from a woman under 40 in good health. The CDR3 loop is CASSSDRGALPQHF. CDR3 in DNA: TGTGCCAGCAGTTCCGACAGGGGCGCACTCCCCCAGCATTTT.